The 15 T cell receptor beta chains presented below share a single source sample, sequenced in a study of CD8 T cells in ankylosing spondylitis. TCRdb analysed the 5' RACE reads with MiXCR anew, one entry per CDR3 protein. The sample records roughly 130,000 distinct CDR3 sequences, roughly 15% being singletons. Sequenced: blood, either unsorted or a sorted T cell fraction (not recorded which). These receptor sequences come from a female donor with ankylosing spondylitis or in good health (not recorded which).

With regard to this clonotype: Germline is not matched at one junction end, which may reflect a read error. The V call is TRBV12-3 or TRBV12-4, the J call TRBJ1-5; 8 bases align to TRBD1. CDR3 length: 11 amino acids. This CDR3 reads CASSFGQGVIF. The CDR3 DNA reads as TGTGCCAGCAGTTTCGGACAGGGTGTTATTTTT.

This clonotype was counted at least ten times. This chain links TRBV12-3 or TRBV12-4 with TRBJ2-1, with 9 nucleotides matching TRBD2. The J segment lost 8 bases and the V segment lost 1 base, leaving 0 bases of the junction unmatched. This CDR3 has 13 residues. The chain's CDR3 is CASSLGGRDEQFF. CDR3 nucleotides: TGTGCCAGCAGTTTAGGCGGGAGGGATGAGCAGTTCTTC.

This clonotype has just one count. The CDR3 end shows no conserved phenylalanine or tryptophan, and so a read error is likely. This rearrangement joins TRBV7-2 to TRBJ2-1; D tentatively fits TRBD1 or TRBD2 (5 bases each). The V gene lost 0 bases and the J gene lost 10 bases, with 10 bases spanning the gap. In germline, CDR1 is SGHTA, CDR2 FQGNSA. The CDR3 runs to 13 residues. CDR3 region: CASSLALEGEQFL. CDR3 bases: TGTGCCAGCAGCTTAGCGCTAGAGGGGGAGCAGTTCCTC.

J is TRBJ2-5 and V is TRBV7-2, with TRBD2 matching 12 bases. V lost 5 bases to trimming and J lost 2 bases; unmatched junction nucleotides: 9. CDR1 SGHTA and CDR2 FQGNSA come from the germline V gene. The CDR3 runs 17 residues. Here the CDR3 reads CASSVGLAGTNQETQYF. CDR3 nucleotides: TGTGCCAGCAGCGTCGGACTAGCGGGGACAAATCAAGAGACCCAGTACTTC. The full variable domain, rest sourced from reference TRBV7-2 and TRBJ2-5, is GAGVSQSPSNKVTEKGKDVELRCDPISGHTALYWYRQSLGQGLEFLIYFQGNSAPDKSGLPSDRFSAERTGGSVSTLTIQRTQQEDSAVYLCASSVGLAGTNQETQYFGPGTRLLVL.

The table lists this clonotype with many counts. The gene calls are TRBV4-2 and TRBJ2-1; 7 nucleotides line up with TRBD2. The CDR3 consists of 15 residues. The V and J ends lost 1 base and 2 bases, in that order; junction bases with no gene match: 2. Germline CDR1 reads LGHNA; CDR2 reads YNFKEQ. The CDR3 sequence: CASSQAGGTYNEQFF. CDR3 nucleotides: TGTGCCAGCAGCCAAGCGGGGGGAACCTACAATGAGCAGTTCTTC.

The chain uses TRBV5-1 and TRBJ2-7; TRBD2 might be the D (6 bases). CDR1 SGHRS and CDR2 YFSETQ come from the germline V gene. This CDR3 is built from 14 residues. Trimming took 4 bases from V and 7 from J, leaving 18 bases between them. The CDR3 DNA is TGCGCCAGCAGCCTCGACTCGCCGGCGGGGGAGCAGTACTTC. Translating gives CASSLDSPAGEQYF.

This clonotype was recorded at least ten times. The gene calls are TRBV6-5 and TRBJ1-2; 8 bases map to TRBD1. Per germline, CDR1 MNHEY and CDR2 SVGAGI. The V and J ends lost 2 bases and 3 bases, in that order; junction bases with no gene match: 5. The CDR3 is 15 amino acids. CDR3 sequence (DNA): TGTGCCAGCAGTTACATCACAGGGGGGGACTATGGCTACACCTTC. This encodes CASSYITGGDYGYTF.

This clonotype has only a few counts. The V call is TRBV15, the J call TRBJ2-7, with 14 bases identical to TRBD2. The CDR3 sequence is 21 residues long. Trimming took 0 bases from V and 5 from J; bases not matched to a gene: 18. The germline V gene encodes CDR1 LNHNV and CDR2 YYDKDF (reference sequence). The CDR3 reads CATSRDPFEGTSGSIKNEQYF. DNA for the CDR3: TGTGCCACCAGCAGAGATCCGTTCGAAGGGACTAGCGGGAGTATAAAGAACGAGCAGTACTTC.

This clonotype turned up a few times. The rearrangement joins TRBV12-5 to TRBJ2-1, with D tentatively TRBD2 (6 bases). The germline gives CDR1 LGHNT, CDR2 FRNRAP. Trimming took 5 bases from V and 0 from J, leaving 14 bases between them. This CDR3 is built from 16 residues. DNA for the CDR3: TGTGCTAGTGGTAGGGGACTCTCTGGCTCCTACAATGAGCAGTTCTTC. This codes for CASGRGLSGSYNEQFF.

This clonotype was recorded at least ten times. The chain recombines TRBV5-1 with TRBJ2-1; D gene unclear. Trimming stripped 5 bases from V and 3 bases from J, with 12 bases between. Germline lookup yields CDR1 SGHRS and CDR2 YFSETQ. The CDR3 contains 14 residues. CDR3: CASRPRPNYNEQFF. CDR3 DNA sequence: TGCGCCAGCAGACCGAGACCGAACTACAATGAGCAGTTCTTC.

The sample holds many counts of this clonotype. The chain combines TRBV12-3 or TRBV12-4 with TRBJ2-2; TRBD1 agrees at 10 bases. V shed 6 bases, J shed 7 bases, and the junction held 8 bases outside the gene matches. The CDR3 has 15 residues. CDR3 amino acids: CASSRDRGENGELFF. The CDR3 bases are TGTGCCAGCAGCAGGGACAGGGGAGAGAACGGGGAGCTGTTTTTT.

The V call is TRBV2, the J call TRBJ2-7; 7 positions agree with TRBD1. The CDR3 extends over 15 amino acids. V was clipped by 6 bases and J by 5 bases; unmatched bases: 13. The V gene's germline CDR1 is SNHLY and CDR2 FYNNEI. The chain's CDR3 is CASRRQQGFGHEQYF. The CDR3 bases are TGTGCCAGCAGAAGACAACAGGGGTTCGGCCACGAGCAGTACTTC.

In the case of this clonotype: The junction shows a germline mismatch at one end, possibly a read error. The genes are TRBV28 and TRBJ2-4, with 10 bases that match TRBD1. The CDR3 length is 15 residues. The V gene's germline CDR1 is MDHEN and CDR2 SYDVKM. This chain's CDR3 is CANSQRTGGINIQYF. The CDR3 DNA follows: TGTGCCAACAGTCAAAGGACAGGGGGAATAAACATTCAGTACTTC.

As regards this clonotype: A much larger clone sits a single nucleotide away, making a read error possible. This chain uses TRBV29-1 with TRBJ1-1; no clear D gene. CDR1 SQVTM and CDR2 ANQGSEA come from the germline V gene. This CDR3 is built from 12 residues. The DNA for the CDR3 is TGCAGCGTGGGAGACACGAACACTAAAGCTTTCTTT. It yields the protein CSVGDTNTKAFF.

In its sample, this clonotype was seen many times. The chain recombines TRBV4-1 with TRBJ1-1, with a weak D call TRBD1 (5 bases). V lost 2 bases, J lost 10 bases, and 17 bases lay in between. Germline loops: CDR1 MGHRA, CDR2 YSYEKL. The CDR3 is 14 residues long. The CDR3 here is CASSQPKDILGAFF. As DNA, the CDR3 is TGCGCCAGCAGCCAACCGAAGGACATTCTGGGAGCTTTCTTT.